These 17 T cell receptor beta chains came from one sample sequenced in a study of blood T cell repertoires in COVID-19 (dated by TCRdb to the early 2020s). The library was generated by the immunoSEQ multiplex PCR assay. TCRdb provides this immuneACCESS table in a form limited to in-frame rearrangements. Some clones are lacking; in checked studies, under half of them reflect an unresolved V gene, and why the rest are absent is not known. Within this sample are approximately 340,000 clones, with 91% of them counted one time only. The top ten hold 0.7% to 0.95% of the sample. Specimen: PBMCs or T cells enriched from blood (not recorded which). All receptors derive from a woman aged 40 to 49 who had been exposed to COVID-19.

The CDR3 region has the DNA TGTGCCTGGAGTGGGACAGGTCGTGAAAAACTGTTTTTT. Amino acid sequence: CAWSGTGREKLFF. The rearrangement joins TRBV30 to TRBJ1-4, with 7 positions matching TRBD1. The V gene's germline CDR1 is GTSNPN and CDR2 SVGIG (reference sequence). V was pared by 1 base and J by 7 bases, with 3 bases of the junction left unmatched. This CDR3 region has 13 residues.

The V call is TRBV19, the J call TRBJ2-3, with D possibly being TRBD2 (5 bases). The CDR3 totals 13 residues. V was trimmed by 1 base and J by 5 bases, leaving 7 bases between them. Looked up from germline, CDR1 is LNHDA and CDR2 is SQIVND (reference sequence). The CDR3 DNA reads as TGTGCCAGTAGTATAGTGGAGGAAGATACGCAGTATTTT. Its translation is CASSIVEEDTQYF.

This sequence joins TRBV18 and TRBJ1-1; weak D call: TRBD1 (6 bases). The CDR3 length is 16 residues. Germline CDR1 and CDR2: KGHSH and LQKENI. The V end lost 3 bases, the J end lost 0 bases, and 14 bases lay between the germline ends. DNA for the CDR3: TGTGCCAGCTCACCGGGGGGGCTCCCACTGAACACTGAAGCTTTCTTT. Translation: CASSPGGLPLNTEAFF.

On this clone itself: The junction does not match germline at one end; this may be a read error. The chain joins TRBV7-7 to TRBJ1-6; 7 nucleotides match TRBD1. The length of the CDR3 is 14 residues. Per the germline V gene, CDR1 is SSHAT and CDR2 is FNYEAQ (reference sequence). CDR3 region: CASSRDRLNSPLHF. CDR3 bases: TGTGCTAGCAGCCGGGACAGACTTAATTCACCCCTCCACTTT.

The rearrangement links TRBV2 to TRBJ2-2, with 9 bases identical to TRBD1. Germline CDR1 and CDR2: SNHLY and FYNNEI. V dropped 7 bases and J dropped 8; count of bases not matched to a gene: 11. This CDR3 has 15 amino acids. CDR3 bases: TGTGCCAGCAACCATGGACAGGGGAGAGGTGGGGAGCTGTTTTTT. Translated: CASNHGQGRGGELFF.

The table lists this clone with a few counts. Here the CDR3 reads CASVLNRGNTEAFF. CDR3 sequence (DNA): TGTGCCAGCGTCTTAAACAGGGGGAACACTGAAGCTTTCTTT. This rearrangement joins TRBV7-8 to TRBJ1-1, with 7 bases identical to TRBD1. With V trimmed by 8 bases and J by 1 base, 7 bases remained unmatched. This CDR3 contains 14 residues. From germline, CDR1 is SGHVS and CDR2 FQNEAQ.

J is TRBJ2-3 and V is TRBV29-1, with D possibly TRBD2 on 6 matching bases. V lost 5 bases, J lost 4 bases, and 10 bases lay in between. Per germline, CDR1 SQVTM and CDR2 ANQGSEA. CDR3 length: 12 residues. The CDR3 DNA reads TGCAGCGTTATCTCGGGGGCAGATACGCAGTATTTT. It encodes CSVISGADTQYF.

The V gene is TRBV12-3 or TRBV12-4, the J gene TRBJ1-2, with D unresolved. V dropped 1 base and J dropped 6 bases, with 6 bases sitting between them. This CDR3 contains 12 residues. This CDR3 is CASSLGLDGYTF. For the CDR3, the DNA is TGTGCCAGCAGTTTAGGGCTGGATGGCTACACCTTC.

V usage is TRBV7-3 and J usage is TRBJ1-2; possible D gene TRBD1, 5 bases. V gave up 0 bases and J gave up 4 bases, with 15 bases separating them. Per germline, CDR1 SGHTA and CDR2 FQGTGA. The CDR3 consists of 16 residues. CDR3 in amino acids: CASSLTGGTGSYGYTF. Here the CDR3 DNA reads TGTGCCAGCAGCTTAACCGGGGGAACAGGATCCTATGGCTACACCTTC.

The V call is TRBV11-2, the J call TRBJ1-5; D is ambiguous. The germline V gene has CDR1 SGHAT and CDR2 FQNNGV. Trimming removed 5 bases at V and 5 bases at J, with 10 bases between. The CDR3 is 13 residues long. CDR3 loop: CASSLNQHQPQHF. In DNA, the CDR3 is TGTGCCAGCAGCCTAAATCAACATCAGCCCCAGCATTTT. Full variable domain (outside the CDR3, taken from reference TRBV11-2 and TRBJ1-5): EAGVAQSPRYKIIEKRQSVAFWCNPISGHATLYWYQQILGQGPKLLIQFQNNGVVDDSQLPKDRFSAERLKGVDSTLKIQPAKLEDSAVYLCASSLNQHQPQHFGDGTRLSIL.

The chain combines TRBV3-1 (or the pseudogene TRBV3-2) with TRBJ2-1; D unclear. Between the trimmed V and J ends, which lost 8 bases and 4 bases, there was a span of 18 bases. This CDR3 has 15 residues. The V gene's germline CDR1 is LGHDT and CDR2 YNNKEL (reference sequence). Here the CDR3 reads CASALDLAMYNEQFF. CDR3 in DNA: TGTGCCAGCGCCCTCGACTTAGCCATGTACAATGAGCAGTTCTTC.

The chain couples TRBV7-2 to TRBJ1-5; 8 bases agree with TRBD1. J was trimmed by 6 bases and V by 5 bases; bases with no gene match: 6. The CDR3 covers 14 residues. The V gene's germline CDR1 is SGHTA and CDR2 FQGNSA. CDR3 protein: CASSLDRGGQPQHF. CDR3 nucleotide sequence: TGTGCCAGCAGCCTCGACAGGGGAGGTCAGCCCCAGCATTTT.

The gene calls are TRBV5-1 and TRBJ1-1; the match to TRBD1 covers 8 bases. V lost 0 bases, J lost 3 bases, and 4 bases stayed unmatched. This CDR3 is built from 15 residues. Germline CDR1 SGHRS, CDR2 YFSETQ. The chain's CDR3 is CASSLAGTGHTEAFF. In DNA form, the CDR3 reads TGCGCCAGCAGCTTGGCCGGGACAGGTCACACTGAAGCTTTCTTT.

The chain combines TRBV30 with TRBJ1-1; D is unresolved. Trimming shortened V by 3 bases and J by 4 bases, and 12 bases separated the two germline ends. CDR3 length equals 13 residues. From germline, CDR1 is GTSNPN and CDR2 SVGIG (reference sequence). CDR3 DNA: TGTGCCTGGAGGAGGGCCCCGGGCACTGAAGCTTTCTTT. Its protein product is CAWRRAPGTEAFF.

The chain carries TRBV7-2 and TRBJ2-1; 7 nucleotides match TRBD1. The CDR3 has 14 residues. J lost 7 bases, V lost 5 bases, and 8 bases had no gene match. Germline values: CDR1 SGHTA, CDR2 FQGNSA. CDR3 nucleotide sequence: TGTGCCAGCAGCCCGGGACAGCAGCGAAATGAGCAGTTCTTC. It translates to CASSPGQQRNEQFF.

The genes are TRBV29-1 and TRBJ2-3, with 12 bases that match TRBD1. This CDR3 contains 20 residues. Germline trimming cut 0 bases from V and 6 bases from J; bases unmatched to any gene: 19. CDR1 SQVTM and CDR2 ANQGSEA come from the germline V gene. The CDR3 DNA is TGCAGCGTTGAAGACCCTCGGGGGGCCGCTCCGGGACAGGGGGCGGATACGCAGTATTTT. Amino acid sequence: CSVEDPRGAAPGQGADTQYF.

The chain links TRBV27 to TRBJ2-7; D perhaps matches TRBD2 (6 bases). Germline CDR1 MNHEY, CDR2 SMNVEV (reference sequence). This CDR3 contains 15 residues. V was clipped by 5 bases and J by 0 bases, with 14 bases between them. The CDR3 DNA is TGTGCCAGCAGTCCCGGGACTTTGAGCTCCTACGAGCAGTACTTC. Translated, it gives CASSPGTLSSYEQYF.